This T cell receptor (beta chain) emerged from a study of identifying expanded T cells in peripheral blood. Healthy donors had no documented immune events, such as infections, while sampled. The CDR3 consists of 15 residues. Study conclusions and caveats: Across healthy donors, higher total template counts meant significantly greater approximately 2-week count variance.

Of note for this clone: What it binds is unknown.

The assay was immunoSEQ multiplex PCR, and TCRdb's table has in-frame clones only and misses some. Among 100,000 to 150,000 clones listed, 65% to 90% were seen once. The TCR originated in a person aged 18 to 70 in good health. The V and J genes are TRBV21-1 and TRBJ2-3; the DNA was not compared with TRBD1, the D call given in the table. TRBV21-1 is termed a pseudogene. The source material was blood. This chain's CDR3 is CASSKVRQAADTQYF. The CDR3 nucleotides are TGTGCCAGCAGCAAAGTGAGACAGGCGGCAGATACGCAGTATTTT.